A single sample gave rise to the 5 T cell receptor beta chains below, sequenced in a study of blood T cell repertoires in COVID-19. Sequencing used immunoSEQ multiplex PCR; TCRdb keeps in-frame clones, though not all of them. The data contain about 130,000 clones, 90% of them singletons. The specimen was peripheral blood. These receptors originate from a man aged 55 to 70 with COVID-19, enrolled during active disease.

J is TRBJ1-6 and V is TRBV3-1 (or the pseudogene TRBV3-2), with TRBD1 as a possible D gene (6 bases). V lost 2 bases and J 9 bases, leaving 14 bases between the germline ends. This CDR3 is built from 15 residues. Germline values: CDR1 LGHDT, CDR2 YNNKEL (reference sequence). CDR3 sequence: CASSQKGGVFSPLHF. CDR3 DNA: TGTGCCAGCAGCCAAAAGGGGGGGGTTTTTTCACCCCTCCACTTT.

This sequence joins TRBV27 and TRBJ2-3; D is uncertain. The V end was cut by 5 bases, the J end by 4 bases, with 16 bases between. The CDR3 extends over 15 amino acids. Looked up from germline, CDR1 is MNHEY and CDR2 is SMNVEV (reference sequence). CDR3 sequence reads: CASSPTWNSPDTQYF. The CDR3 bases are TGTGCCAGCAGTCCCACGTGGAACAGTCCAGATACGCAGTATTTT.

V is TRBV27 and J is TRBJ2-6; maybe TRBD2 (5 bases). Per the germline V gene, CDR1 is MNHEY and CDR2 is SMNVEV (reference sequence). Trimming removed 3 bases at V and 0 bases at J, with 12 bases between. This CDR3 is 17 amino acids long. CDR3 in amino acids: CASSFGESNSGANVLTF. DNA of the CDR3: TGTGCCAGCAGTTTCGGGGAATCGAACTCTGGGGCCAACGTCCTGACTTTC.

The genes are TRBV9 and TRBJ2-7; the D gene is possibly TRBD1 (6 bases). The germline V and J ends were trimmed by 0 bases and 5 bases, with 15 bases remaining between them. CDR1 and CDR2 (germline): SGDLS, YYNGEE. This CDR3 spans 15 amino acids. The CDR3 DNA reads TGTGCCAGCAGCGTAGAACTACAGGGTTTCAACGAGCAGTACTTC. It is translated as CASSVELQGFNEQYF.

This rearrangement joins TRBV29-1 to TRBJ1-2; D ambiguous. Germline lookup yields CDR1 SQVTM and CDR2 ANQGSEA. This CDR3 contains 13 residues. The V gene lost 3 bases and the J gene lost 5 bases, with 13 bases spanning the gap. The CDR3 sequence is CSVERLGGYGYTF. The CDR3 DNA sequence: TGCAGCGTTGAGAGGCTGGGAGGGTATGGCTACACCTTC.